A single sample gave rise to the 32 T cell receptor beta chains below, sequenced in a study of blood T cell repertoires in COVID-19. Only in-frame clones appear in the TCRdb table, and some are missing; sequencing was by immunoSEQ multiplex PCR. The sample consists of about 320,000 clones, 85% of them appearing once. Source material: PBMCs or T cells enriched from blood (not recorded which). These receptors all come from a woman in her 30s who had been exposed to COVID-19.

This clone appeared once. The chain combines TRBV3-1 (or the pseudogene TRBV3-2) with TRBJ2-7; 11 bases line up with TRBD2. V was pared by 4 bases and J by 2 bases, with 7 bases of the junction left unmatched. Germline V gene sequence: CDR1 LGHDT, CDR2 YNNKEL (reference sequence). This CDR3 contains 16 residues. The CDR3 nucleotides are TGTGCCAGCAGCCCTCCTAGCGGGGGGACCACCTACGAGCAGTACTTC. Amino acid sequence: CASSPPSGGTTYEQYF.

The chain links TRBV7-2 to TRBJ2-7; 11 bases agree with TRBD1. Unmatched junction bases numbered 7, after V lost 6 bases and J lost 6 bases. Germline V gives CDR1 SGHTA, CDR2 FQGNSA. This CDR3 is 14 amino acids long. DNA for the CDR3: TGTGCCAGCAGTGGGACAGGGGGTCAGCTCGAGCAGTACTTC. It translates to CASSGTGGQLEQYF.

V is TRBV13 and J is TRBJ1-1, with 7 bases matching TRBD1. Per the germline V gene, CDR1 is PRHDT and CDR2 is FYEKMQ (reference sequence). V lost 2 bases and J lost 11; bases outside the gene matches: 17. The CDR3 spans 16 residues. CDR3 residues: CASSLTLGDRSSRAFF. The CDR3 nucleotides are TGTGCCAGCAGCTTAACTCTCGGGGACAGAAGTTCTCGTGCTTTCTTT.

The chain carries TRBV28 and TRBJ2-7; TRBD1 aligns across 9 bases. There are 16 residues in the CDR3. In germline, CDR1 is MDHEN, CDR2 SYDVKM. J was trimmed by 4 bases and V by 1 base; bases with no gene match: 8. CDR3 nucleotides: TGTGCCAGCAGTTTATCTCTCACAGGGGGCAAATACGAGCAGTACTTC. Its translation is CASSLSLTGGKYEQYF.

This sequence joins TRBV9 and TRBJ2-5; TRBD2 agrees at 7 bases. The germline CDR1 and CDR2 sequences are SGDLS and YYNGEE. The CDR3 consists of 15 residues. J lost 2 bases, V lost 2 bases, and 6 bases had no gene match. This CDR3 is CASSVERGVQETQYF. DNA for the CDR3: TGTGCCAGCAGCGTTGAACGGGGGGTTCAAGAGACCCAGTACTTC.

In the case of this clone: Other nucleotide sequences from this sample produce the same CDR3. The rearrangement joins TRBV5-1 to TRBJ1-6, with 8 positions matching TRBD1. The CDR3 sequence is 15 residues long. With V trimmed by 4 bases and J by 5 bases, 5 bases remained unmatched. Germline V CDR1 and CDR2: SGHRS, YFSETQ. For the CDR3, the DNA is TGCGCCAGCAGCCGAGAGGGACAGGATAATTCACCCCTCCACTTT. Protein product: CASSREGQDNSPLHF.

J is TRBJ2-7 and V is TRBV7-3; TRBD1 matches 9 bases. After removal of 5 bases from V and 5 bases from J, the junction contained 4 bases not matched to a gene. The CDR3 runs 13 residues. The V gene's germline CDR1 is SGHTA and CDR2 FQGTGA. CDR3 DNA: TGTGCCAGCAGCCAGGACAGGGGCGACGAGCAGTACTTC. It codes for CASSQDRGDEQYF. Supplemented by reference TRBV7-3 and TRBJ2-7, the full variable domain reads GAGVSQTPSNKVTEKGKYVELRCDPISGHTALYWYRQSLGQGPEFLIYFQGTGAADDSGLPNDRFFAVRPEGSVSTLKIQRTERGDSAVYLCASSQDRGDEQYFGPGTRLTVT.

The chain is built from TRBV7-9 and TRBJ2-7, with 10 bases that match TRBD1. V gave up 5 bases and J gave up 3 bases; unmatched junction bases: 4. Germline V gene lookup returns CDR1 SEHNR and CDR2 FQNEAQ (reference sequence). This CDR3 has 14 amino acids. CDR3 bases: TGTGCCAGCAGCCCCGGGACAGGGGTCTACGAGCAGTACTTC. Residues: CASSPGTGVYEQYF.

The DNA for the CDR3 is TGTGCCAGTAGTATCCCTACAGGGGGCCTAGAGACCCAGTACTTC. This encodes CASSIPTGGLETQYF. The chain uses TRBV19 and TRBJ2-5, with 9 bases that match TRBD1. The CDR3 sequence is 15 residues long. Germline-derived CDR1 and CDR2 are LNHDA and SQIVND (reference sequence). Trimming at V came to 3 bases and at J to 4 bases, leaving 6 bases not matched to a gene.

The CDR3, as DNA: TGTGCCAGCAGCCAAGGCAGGGTGAGGTTTAATGAGCAGTTCTTC. This codes for CASSQGRVRFNEQFF. This sequence joins TRBV4-2 and TRBJ2-1; tentatively, D is TRBD1 (5 bases). Per the germline V gene, CDR1 is LGHNA and CDR2 is YNFKEQ. V gave up 1 base and J gave up 7 bases, with 14 bases separating them. The CDR3 has 15 amino acids.

This chain connects TRBV30 to TRBJ2-7; D is uncertain. Per the germline V gene, CDR1 is GTSNPN and CDR2 is SVGIG (reference sequence). The CDR3 extends over 12 amino acids. The germline V and J ends were trimmed by 4 bases and 0 bases, with 7 bases remaining between them. In nucleotides, the CDR3 is TGTGCCTGGACGAGGAGCTCCTACGAGCAGTACTTC. This sequence encodes CAWTRSSYEQYF.

The chain carries TRBV13 and TRBJ1-2, with TRBD1 identical over 7 bases. Looked up from germline, CDR1 is PRHDT and CDR2 is FYEKMQ (reference sequence). CDR3 length: 14 residues. V shed 0 bases, J shed 4 bases, and the junction held 2 bases outside the gene matches. CDR3 in DNA: TGTGCCAGCAGCTTAGGACAGGGGACCTATGGCTACACCTTC. Its translation: CASSLGQGTYGYTF.

The chain is built from TRBV6-5 and TRBJ1-4, with D possibly TRBD1 on 5 matching bases. Looked up from germline, CDR1 is MNHEY and CDR2 is SVGAGI. The CDR3 sequence is 14 residues long. Trimming removed 2 bases at V and 6 bases at J, with 10 bases between. The chain's CDR3 is CASSYISGYEKLFF. The CDR3 region has the DNA TGTGCCAGCAGTTACATCTCAGGGTATGAAAAACTGTTTTTT.

This chain joins TRBV5-1 and TRBJ2-3; 7 nucleotides match TRBD1. V trimming: 2 bases; J trimming: 2 bases; junction bases outside the gene matches: 5. CDR1 and CDR2 (germline): SGHRS, YFSETQ. The CDR3 consists of 15 residues. The CDR3 bases are TGCGCCAGCAGCTTCCGGGACAGATCCACAGATACGCAGTATTTT. This encodes CASSFRDRSTDTQYF. The full variable domain, completed using reference TRBV5-1 and TRBJ2-3, is KAGVTQTPRYLIKTRGQQVTLSCSPISGHRSVSWYQQTPGQGLQFLFEYFSETQRNKGNFPGRFSGRQFSNSRSEMNVSTLELGDSALYLCASSFRDRSTDTQYFGPGTRLTVL.

The genes are TRBV2 and TRBJ1-2; 7 nucleotides align to TRBD1. Per the germline V gene, CDR1 is SNHLY and CDR2 is FYNNEI. V dropped 7 bases and J dropped 5; count of bases not matched to a gene: 10. The CDR3 has 14 amino acids. CDR3 DNA sequence: TGTGCCAGCACCTCGGAAGGGGGCGCGTATGGCTACACCTTC. Translating it yields CASTSEGGAYGYTF.

The gene calls are TRBV6-1 and TRBJ1-1; tentative D call: TRBD1 (5 bases). V lost 7 bases, J lost 9 bases, and 12 bases lay in between. CDR1 is MNHNS, CDR2 SASEGT, per germline. The CDR3 loop spans 11 amino acids. The CDR3: CASTQRGKAFF. The CDR3 bases are TGTGCCAGCACCCAAAGGGGCAAAGCTTTCTTT.

The chain joins TRBV28 to TRBJ1-1; TRBD1 aligns across 11 bases. There are 14 residues in the CDR3. The ends lost 2 bases at V and 4 bases at J; junction bases unmatched: 0. CDR1 MDHEN and CDR2 SYDVKM come from the germline V gene. The DNA of the CDR3 is TGTGCCAGCAGTTTAGGACAGGGGGCCACTGAAGCTTTCTTT. Amino acids: CASSLGQGATEAFF.

The chain uses TRBV28 and TRBJ2-4; D not resolved. Trimming pared 1 base from V and 1 base from J, leaving 8 bases between. Germline V gene data show CDR1 as MDHEN and CDR2 as SYDVKM. This CDR3 region has 15 residues. CDR3 DNA sequence: TGTGCCAGCAGTTTATCCTATATGGCCAAAAACATTCAGTACTTC. Its translation is CASSLSYMAKNIQYF.

The chain uses TRBV30 and TRBJ2-2; 14 bases line up with TRBD2. The length of the CDR3 is 16 residues. CDR1 and CDR2 from the germline V gene are GTSNPN and SVGIG (reference sequence). V dropped 3 bases and J dropped 4; count of bases not matched to a gene: 4. This CDR3 is CAWSWTSGRSTGELFF. The CDR3 coding sequence is TGTGCCTGGAGCTGGACTAGCGGGAGGTCCACCGGGGAGCTGTTTTTT. The full variable domain, in which reference TRBV30 and TRBJ2-2 provide the parts outside the CDR3, is SQTIHQWPATLVQPVGSPLSLECTVEGTSNPNLYWYRQAAGRGLQLLFYSVGIGQISSEVPQNLSASRPQDRQFILSSKKLLLSDSGFYLCAWSWTSGRSTGELFFGEGSRLTVL.

This chain uses TRBV10-3 with TRBJ2-3, with D possibly TRBD1 on 5 matching bases. V gave up 6 bases and J gave up 0 bases, with 10 bases separating them. Germline loops: CDR1 ENHRY, CDR2 SYGVKD. The CDR3 runs 14 residues. The CDR3 region has the DNA TGTGCCATCAGAACCACAGGTAGCACAGATACGCAGTATTTT. Translating it yields CAIRTTGSTDTQYF.

V is TRBV2 and J is TRBJ2-7; weak D call: TRBD2 (5 bases). Trimming took 5 bases from V and 4 from J, leaving 9 bases between them. The CDR3 loop spans 12 amino acids. CDR1 and CDR2 from the germline V gene are SNHLY and FYNNEI. The CDR3 nucleotides are TGTGCCAGCAGTCCTACTAGTTACGAGCAGTACTTC. It is translated as CASSPTSYEQYF. The complete variable domain, with remaining parts taken from reference TRBV2 and TRBJ2-7, reads EPEVTQTPSHQVTQMGQEVILRCVPISNHLYFYWYRQILGQKVEFLVSFYNNEISEKSEIFDDQFSVERPDGSNFTLKIRSTKLEDSAMYFCASSPTSYEQYFGPGTRLTVT.

This clone was recorded only once. The chain couples TRBV2 to TRBJ1-1; D not certain. V lost 7 bases and J 0 bases, leaving 9 bases between the germline ends. This CDR3 is built from 13 residues. Germline V gene sequence: CDR1 SNHLY, CDR2 FYNNEI. DNA for the CDR3: TGTGCCAGCAACGAGATGATGAACACTGAAGCTTTCTTT. Amino acid sequence: CASNEMMNTEAFF.

The chain recombines TRBV12-5 with TRBJ2-1, with TRBD2 as a possible D gene (5 bases). With 2 bases removed from V and 8 bases from J, the gap between germline ends came to 10 bases. Germline CDR1 LGHNT, CDR2 FRNRAP. The CDR3 is 13 residues long. DNA for the CDR3: TGTGCTAGTGGTTTGCACAGCGGCTATGAGCAGTTCTTC. As protein: CASGLHSGYEQFF.

The chain joins TRBV12-3 or TRBV12-4 to TRBJ1-6, with unresolved D. Trimming left V 6 bases short and J 7 bases short, with 10 bases between. This CDR3 contains 13 residues. CDR3 sequence: CASRWGGNSPLHF. The CDR3 DNA is TGTGCCAGCAGATGGGGAGGCAATTCACCCCTCCACTTT.

This chain links TRBV28 with TRBJ1-2; D gene uncertain. Germline CDR1 MDHEN, CDR2 SYDVKM. V was pared by 7 bases and J by 5 bases, with 14 bases between. This CDR3 has 13 amino acids. The chain's CDR3 is CASTETPGYGYTF. The CDR3 DNA sequence: TGTGCCAGCACCGAGACGCCAGGTTATGGCTACACCTTC.

CDR3: CASSFRGTGKIAYEQYF. The CDR3, as DNA: TGTGCCAGCAGCTTCCGAGGGACTGGAAAAATAGCCTACGAGCAGTACTTC. V and J are TRBV5-6 and TRBJ2-7; D is possibly TRBD2 (6 bases). Germline CDR1 and CDR2: SGHDT and YYEEEE. The V and J ends lost 2 bases and 2 bases respectively, with 20 bases between them. The CDR3 spans 17 residues.

The CDR3 loop reads CASSVDPRQETQYF. The CDR3 region has the DNA TGTGCCAGCAGCGTAGATCCTAGACAAGAGACCCAGTACTTC. The V call is TRBV9, the J call TRBJ2-5; no clear D gene. CDR1 is SGDLS, CDR2 YYNGEE, per germline. With 0 bases removed from V and 2 bases from J, the gap between germline ends came to 8 bases. The CDR3 sequence is 14 residues long.

The J gene is TRBJ1-6, the V gene TRBV30, with D perhaps TRBD1 (5 bases). Looked up from germline, CDR1 is GTSNPN and CDR2 is SVGIG (reference sequence). The length of the CDR3 is 14 residues. The V gene lost 0 bases and the J gene lost 11 bases, with 14 bases spanning the gap. CDR3 sequence (DNA): TGTGCCTGGAGTGTAGGTGGGGCTCCCACACCCCTCCACTTT. Its translation is CAWSVGGAPTPLHF.

The chain links TRBV7-3 to TRBJ2-5; 7 bases map to TRBD2. CDR1 is SGHTA and CDR2 is FQGTGA in the germline V gene. This CDR3 comprises 15 residues. The junction had 7 bases not matched to a gene; V was cut back by 5 bases and J by 1 base. The chain's CDR3 is CASSPGSGGQETQYF. The CDR3 nucleotides are TGTGCCAGCAGCCCCGGATCGGGGGGCCAAGAGACCCAGTACTTC.

This rearrangement joins TRBV28 to TRBJ1-3, with D maybe TRBD1 (6 bases). Germline-derived CDR1 and CDR2 are MDHEN and SYDVKM. The CDR3 extends over 16 amino acids. Trimming took off 8 bases at V and 0 bases at J, with 17 bases between the two ends. CDR3 loop: CASETGTPISGNTIYF. In DNA form, the CDR3 reads TGTGCCAGCGAAACCGGGACACCAATCTCTGGAAACACCATATATTTT.

The CDR3: CASSLDGGDNEQFF. Here the CDR3 DNA reads TGCGCCAGCAGCTTGGATGGGGGGGACAATGAGCAGTTCTTC. The rearrangement uses TRBV5-1 and TRBJ2-1; 7 nucleotides align to TRBD2. V lost 0 bases to trimming and J lost 5 bases; unmatched junction nucleotides: 2. Germline CDR1 reads SGHRS; CDR2 reads YFSETQ. CDR3 length: 14 residues.

The chain combines TRBV11-2 with TRBJ1-5; 8 nucleotides line up with TRBD1. The CDR3 is 13 amino acids. After removal of 3 bases from V and 5 bases from J, the junction contained 0 bases not matched to a gene. From germline, CDR1 is SGHAT and CDR2 FQNNGV. The CDR3, as DNA: TGTGCCAGCAGCTTGGACAGGGATCAGCCCCAGCATTTT. It yields the protein CASSLDRDQPQHF. The whole variable domain, filled in from reference TRBV11-2 and TRBJ1-5, reads EAGVAQSPRYKIIEKRQSVAFWCNPISGHATLYWYQQILGQGPKLLIQFQNNGVVDDSQLPKDRFSAERLKGVDSTLKIQPAKLEDSAVYLCASSLDRDQPQHFGDGTRLSIL.